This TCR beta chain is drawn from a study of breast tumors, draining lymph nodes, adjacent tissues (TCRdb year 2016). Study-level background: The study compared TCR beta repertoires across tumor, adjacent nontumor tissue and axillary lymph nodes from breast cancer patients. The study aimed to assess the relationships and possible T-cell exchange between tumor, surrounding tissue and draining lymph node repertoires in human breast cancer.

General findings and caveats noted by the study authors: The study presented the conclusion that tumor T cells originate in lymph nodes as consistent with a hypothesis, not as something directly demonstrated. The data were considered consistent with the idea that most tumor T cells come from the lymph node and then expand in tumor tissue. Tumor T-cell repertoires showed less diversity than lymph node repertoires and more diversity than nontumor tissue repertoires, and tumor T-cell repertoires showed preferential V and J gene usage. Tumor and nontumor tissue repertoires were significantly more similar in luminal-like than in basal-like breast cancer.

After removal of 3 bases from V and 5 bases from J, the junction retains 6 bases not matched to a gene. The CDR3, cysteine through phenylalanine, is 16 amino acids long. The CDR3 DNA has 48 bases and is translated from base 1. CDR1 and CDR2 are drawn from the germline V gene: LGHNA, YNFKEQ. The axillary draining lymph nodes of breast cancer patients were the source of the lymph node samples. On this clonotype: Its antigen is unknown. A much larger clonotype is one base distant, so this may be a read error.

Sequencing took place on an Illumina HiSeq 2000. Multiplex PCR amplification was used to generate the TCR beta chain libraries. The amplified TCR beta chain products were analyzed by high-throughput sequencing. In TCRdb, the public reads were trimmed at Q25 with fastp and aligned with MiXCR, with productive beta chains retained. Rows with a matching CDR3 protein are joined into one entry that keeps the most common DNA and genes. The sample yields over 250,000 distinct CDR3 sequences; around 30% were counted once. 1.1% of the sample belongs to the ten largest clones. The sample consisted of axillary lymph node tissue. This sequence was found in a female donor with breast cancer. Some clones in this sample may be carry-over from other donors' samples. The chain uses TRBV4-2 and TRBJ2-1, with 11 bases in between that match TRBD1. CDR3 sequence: CASSHDGDRGNNEQFF. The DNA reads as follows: TGTGCCAGCAGCCATGACGGGGACAGGGGGAACAATGAGCAGTTCTTC.